The TCR beta chain described here comes from a study of blood T cell repertoires in COVID-19. All enrollees were about 18 to 100 years old and from fewer than 25 US areas. Two negative PCRs, clearance, or symptom resolution were required of recovered Cohort 3 donors. The CDR3 runs 16 residues. V trimming: 3 bases; J trimming: 4 bases; junction bases outside the gene matches: 8. Germline CDR1 and CDR2: LNHDA and SQIVND (reference sequence). Original data processing: Researchers report that nucleated cell counts were estimated from reference gene primer amplification. The repertoire was sequenced with immunoSEQ multiplex PCR; TCRdb's copy has only in-frame clones and lacks some. Clone size and V and J calls were adopted from that table, with D and trimming inferred from the DNA. Of around 200,000 clones listed, 85% are singletons.

The chain is built from TRBV19 and TRBJ2-3; 9 positions agree with TRBD2. Sample: PBMCs or T cells enriched from blood (not recorded which). The receptor's source is a man aged 40-49 years who had recovered from COVID-19. The CDR3 is CASSMGGRDFADTQYF. DNA of the CDR3: TGTGCCAGTAGTATGGGCGGGAGGGATTTTGCAGATACGCAGTATTTT.